The clone carrying this TCR beta chain has only one observation. Its target is not known. This specimen comes from a study of CD8+CD57+ T cells in acquired aplastic anemia. For the study at large: Sorting CD4+ and CD8+ cells gave DNA averaging about 3.1 ug.

V lost 0 bases, J lost 4 bases, and 4 bases stayed unmatched. Per germline, CDR1 SGHRS and CDR2 YFSETQ. The CDR3 covers 16 residues. Patients included in sequencing had previously demonstrated CD8+CD57+ cell expansion by flow cytometry. Untreated patients provided the blood samples, with no therapy given before sampling. Profiling that covered TCR beta VDJ and CDR3 relied on genomic DNA as its template. TCRdb re-called the reads through MiXCR, storing one row per CDR3 protein. The sample holds about 180,000 distinct CDR3 sequences; about three fifths are singletons and the top ten take under 45%. Study findings and constraints: Significant differences in CD8+ Simpson's diversity were not observed between patients and controls.

The chain links TRBV5-1 to TRBJ1-2; TRBD1 matches 12 bases. Source material: sorted CD4+, CD8+, or CD8+CD57+ T cells (not recorded which) from PBMCs. This TCR derives from a human donor with aplastic anemia. DNA for the CDR3: TGCGCCAGCAGCTTGGCGCAGGGACAGGGGGCCTATGGCTACACCTTC. Translated, it gives CASSLAQGQGAYGYTF.